These T cell receptor beta chains were read from a single sample in a study of T cell responses to AZD1222 COVID-19 vaccine. The assay was immunoSEQ multiplex PCR, and TCRdb's table has in-frame clones only and misses some. The sample contains some 150,000 clones, approximately 91% of which appear only once. Sequencing used peripheral blood, obtained 28 days after the second AZD1222 dose. The receptor source for this set is an adult who received the AZD1222 COVID-19 vaccine. Each CDR3 is given with its conserved first and last residue. The order of the fields is D gene, clone size, J gene, V gene, CDR3 DNA, CDR3 protein. The D gene is left open where the match is weak. Only part of the rows carry a size: once, few, many, or a class if the clone is expanded.

>-|-|TRBJ2-1|TRBV5-1
TGCGCCAGCAGCTTGGGGGGCCCCTACAATGAGCAGTTCTTC
CASSLGGPYNEQFF
>TRBD1|-|TRBJ2-7|TRBV29-1
TGCAGCGTTGTCGTAGGGGGCCTCTACGAGCAGTACTTC
CSVVVGGLYEQYF
>-|-|TRBJ2-1|TRBV12-3/TRBV12-4
TGTGCCAGCATGGACCTCACATACAATGAGCAGTTCTTC
CASMDLTYNEQFF
>TRBD2|-|TRBJ2-1|TRBV11-2
TGTGCCAGCAGCGAAGGGGGCGGGAGGGCCTTCAATGAGCAGTTCTTC
CASSEGGGRAFNEQFF
>-|-|TRBJ1-2|TRBV12-5
TGTGCTAGTGGCCCGGGAGGGGATGGCTACACCTTC
CASGPGGDGYTF
>-|-|TRBJ2-7|TRBV27
TGTGCCAGCAGTTTAGGGGGTGCGGGATACGAGCAGTACTTC
CASSLGGAGYEQYF
>TRBD2|-|TRBJ2-1|TRBV3-1/TRBV3-2
TGTGCCAGCAACCTAGCGGGGGGAAGCTCCTACAATGAGCAGTTCTTC
CASNLAGGSSYNEQFF
>-|-|TRBJ2-3|TRBV7-2
TGTGCCAGCAGCCGGGACTTCACAGATACGCAGTATTTT
CASSRDFTDTQYF
>TRBD1|-|TRBJ1-4|TRBV7-2
TGTGCCAGCAGCTTATCACAGGGGGGGGCCGAAAAACTGTTTTTT
CASSLSQGGAEKLFF
>TRBD1|-|TRBJ1-2|TRBV2
TGTGCCAGTGGACAGGGGACGTATGGCTACACCTTC
CASGQGTYGYTF
>TRBD2|-|TRBJ2-1|TRBV9
TGTGCCAGCAGCGTAGGAGGTAGCGGGAGGGCCGGGGAGCAGTTCTTC
CASSVGGSGRAGEQFF
>-|-|TRBJ1-1|TRBV7-9
TGTGCCAGCAGCTTAGGCGGGGGCAGGGACACTGAAGCTTTCTTT
CASSLGGGRDTEAFF
>-|once|TRBJ2-5|TRBV9
TGTGCCAGCAGCGCTCACGGGACCCCCGAGACCCAGTACTTC
CASSAHGTPETQYF
>-|-|TRBJ1-1|TRBV27
TGTGCCAGCAGTTTAGCGGTGGGAGGCACTGAAGCTTTCTTT
CASSLAVGGTEAFF
>TRBD2|-|TRBJ2-3|TRBV10-1
TGCGCCAGCAGTGACTGGGGGACTAGCGGGAGCACAGATACGCAGTATTTT
CASSDWGTSGSTDTQYF
>-|-|TRBJ2-7|TRBV6-7
TGTGCCAGCAGCTTACAGGGCTACGAGCAGTACTTC
CASSLQGYEQYF